This T cell receptor beta chain was obtained from a study of CD8 T cells in Susac syndrome. Across the whole study: Within the sequenced Susac syndrome patient group, roughly 6 exhibited active disease and roughly 8 were in remission. General study findings and limits: None of the CD4+ T cell repertoires in Susac syndrome showed clonal expansion. Individuals included in the TCR sequencing and HLA analysis were acknowledged by the study to be relatively few in number.

This CDR3 comprises 13 residues. Trimming cost V 4 bases and J 2 bases, with 9 bases left between them. This clonotype has a single count. Its cognate antigen is unknown. Through negative isolation, CD4+ and CD8+ T cells were obtained, while TEMRA cells were enriched using FACS. Reverse transcription of about 0.5 to 1 ug RNA used random hexamers. TCRdb redid the calling of the immunoSEQ multiplex PCR reads with MiXCR, one entry per CDR3 protein. The sample comprises some 180,000 distinct CDR3 sequences, about 95% of which are singletons, and more than 0.08% rests with the top ten. The TCR was taken from a human donor with Susac syndrome. The chain employs TRBV12-3 or TRBV12-4 and TRBJ2-7; D gene uncertain. The specimen sequenced was CD4+ T cells from PBMCs. The CDR3 is CASSSTVTYEQYF. CDR3 nucleotide sequence: TGTGCCAGCAGTTCGACCGTTACCTACGAGCAGTACTTC.